These 18 T cell receptor beta chains came from one sample sequenced in a study of shared clonotypes between healthy human individuals. Only in-frame clones appear in the TCRdb table, and some are missing; sequencing was by immunoSEQ multiplex PCR. The sample consists of around 620,000 clones, 85% to 95% of them appearing once. The naive CD8 fraction comprised CD45RO-negative cells positively selected for CCR7 and excluded terminally differentiated effector memory CD45RA+ cells. The source material was naive CD8+ T cells sorted from blood. The source is a woman in her 30s in good health.

The genes are TRBV28 and TRBJ2-7; tentatively, D is TRBD2 (5 bases). CDR3 length equals 14 residues. Trimming removed 3 bases at V and 6 bases at J, with 15 bases between. In germline, CDR1 is MDHEN, CDR2 SYDVKM. The CDR3 nucleotides read TGTGCCAGCAGTTTTGTTGGGGAGACGGGCGAGCAGTACTTC. Protein product: CASSFVGETGEQYF.

The chain employs TRBV19 and TRBJ1-5, with unresolved D. CDR1 is LNHDA, CDR2 SQIVND, per germline (reference sequence). The V end lost 8 bases, the J end lost 1 base, and 12 bases lay between the germline ends. The length of the CDR3 is 14 residues. CDR3 nucleotide sequence: TGTGCCAGTCAGGAGTTTATGAGCAATCAGCCCCAGCATTTT. It is translated as CASQEFMSNQPQHF.

This clone was seen a few times. This chain links TRBV30 with TRBJ1-2, with 12 bases that match TRBD1. With V trimmed by 5 bases and J by 6 bases, 7 bases remained unmatched. Germline CDR1 GTSNPN, CDR2 SVGIG (reference sequence). CDR3 size: 14 residues. Here the CDR3 reads CAWVPGQGAHGYTF. CDR3 sequence (DNA): TGTGCCTGGGTTCCGGGACAGGGGGCGCATGGCTACACCTTC.

The table lists this clone with a few counts. The V and J genes are TRBV5-6 and TRBJ1-2, with D uncertain. The length of the CDR3 is 12 residues. V lost 1 base and J lost 5, with 6 bases in between. The V gene's germline CDR1 is SGHDT and CDR2 YYEEEE. CDR3 nucleotides: TGTGCCAGCAGCTTGTCGGTGTATGGCTACACCTTC. Translation gives CASSLSVYGYTF. The variable domain in full, with the rest retrieved from reference TRBV5-6 and TRBJ1-2, is DAGVTQSPTHLIKTRGQQVTLRCSPKSGHDTVSWYQQALGQGPQFIFQYYEEEERQRGNFPDRFSGHQFPNYSSELNVNALLLGDSALYLCASSLSVYGYTFGSGTRLTVV.

CDR3 nucleotides: TGTGCCACCAGCACTGAGCGGGAGGGCCTCACCGGGGAGCTGTTTTTT. Its translation: CATSTEREGLTGELFF. The chain joins TRBV15 to TRBJ2-2, with TRBD2 identical over 10 bases. In germline, CDR1 is LNHNV, CDR2 YYDKDF (reference sequence). This CDR3 is built from 16 residues. V lost 4 bases to trimming and J lost 4 bases; unmatched junction nucleotides: 6.

V gene TRBV28 combines with J gene TRBJ1-1; D might be TRBD1 (5 bases). CDR3 length equals 14 residues. Germline loops: CDR1 MDHEN, CDR2 SYDVKM. Trimming pared 1 base from V and 4 bases from J, leaving 10 bases between. This CDR3 reads CASSLSVGGTEAFF. The CDR3 DNA is TGTGCCAGCAGTTTATCGGTCGGGGGCACTGAAGCTTTCTTT.

The chain joins TRBV11-2 to TRBJ2-7, with D possibly being TRBD2 (5 bases). Germline CDR1 SGHAT, CDR2 FQNNGV. The CDR3 extends over 13 amino acids. V lost 5 bases to trimming and J lost 1 base, with 9 bases between them. The CDR3: CASSPGNSYEQYF. The CDR3 nucleotides are TGTGCCAGCAGCCCGGGGAATTCCTACGAGCAGTACTTC.

The chain has TRBV4-1 and TRBJ1-5; 8 bases agree with TRBD1. CDR1 MGHRA and CDR2 YSYEKL come from the germline V gene. J was trimmed by 1 base and V by 0 bases; bases with no gene match: 5. The CDR3 loop spans 17 amino acids. The CDR3 coding sequence is TGCGCCAGCAGCCAAGATCAGGGGGCATGGAGCAATCAGCCCCAGCATTTT. Translating it yields CASSQDQGAWSNQPQHF.

J is TRBJ2-3 and V is TRBV27, with a weak D call TRBD2 (6 bases). V lost 5 bases to trimming and J lost 2 bases, with 11 bases between them. CDR1 is MNHEY, CDR2 SMNVEV, per germline (reference sequence). CDR3 size: 14 residues. Here the CDR3 reads CASSLGRNTDTQYF. The CDR3 nucleotides are TGTGCCAGCAGTCTCGGGAGAAACACAGATACGCAGTATTTT.

The chain couples TRBV6-8 to TRBJ2-2; D is undetermined. Trimming pared 6 bases from V and 0 bases from J, leaving 14 bases between. This CDR3 comprises 16 residues. From germline, CDR1 is MNHGY and CDR2 SAAAGT. CDR3 protein: CASRIKGTANTGELFF. The CDR3, as DNA: TGTGCCAGCAGAATCAAGGGAACCGCGAACACCGGGGAGCTGTTTTTT.

The J gene is TRBJ2-1, the V gene TRBV14; D not resolved. V dropped 8 bases and J dropped 0 bases, with 8 bases sitting between them. Germline assignment: CDR1 SGHDN and CDR2 FVKESK. The CDR3 has 13 residues. The DNA for the CDR3 is TGTGCCAGCGCCGAGAGCTCCTACAATGAGCAGTTCTTC. As protein: CASAESSYNEQFF.

The rearrangement joins TRBV28 to TRBJ1-4, with 10 bases that match TRBD1. V lost 5 bases, J lost 7 bases, and 7 bases stayed unmatched. This CDR3 is built from 15 residues. Germline V gene lookup returns CDR1 MDHEN and CDR2 SYDVKM. The CDR3 region has the DNA TGTGCCAGCAGTCCGAGACAGGGGGCGGGTGAAAAACTGTTTTTT. It translates to CASSPRQGAGEKLFF.

The chain recombines TRBV5-8 with TRBJ2-7; D gene unclear. CDR3 length equals 12 residues. Germline V CDR1 and CDR2: SGHTS, YDEGEE. V was clipped by 2 bases and J by 2 bases, with 5 bases between them. CDR3 residues: CASSFLAYEQYF. The CDR3 bases are TGTGCCAGCAGCTTTCTCGCCTACGAGCAGTACTTC.

V gene TRBV28 combines with J gene TRBJ1-4, with a tentative D call TRBD1 (5 bases). Looked up from germline, CDR1 is MDHEN and CDR2 is SYDVKM. The CDR3 runs 16 residues. Trimming removed 5 bases at V and 4 bases at J, with 17 bases between. DNA for the CDR3: TGTGCCAGCAGTCCGCCTCCGGGACGGATTAATGAAAAACTGTTTTTT. It yields the protein CASSPPPGRINEKLFF.

The chain is built from TRBV7-9 and TRBJ2-7; TRBD2 matches at 9 bases. Germline CDR1 and CDR2: SEHNR and FQNEAQ (reference sequence). J gave up 7 bases and V 5 bases, and 15 bases lay outside the gene matches. The CDR3 extends over 16 amino acids. The CDR3 DNA reads TGTGCCAGCAGCATCGAAGCGGGAGGCCCCCCAAGGGAGCAGTACTTC. This codes for CASSIEAGGPPREQYF.

The chain carries TRBV4-1 and TRBJ1-1; D is perhaps TRBD1 (6 bases). Deletions cut 6 bases from V and 1 base from J, with 15 bases between. The CDR3 consists of 15 residues. CDR1 MGHRA and CDR2 YSYEKL come from the germline V gene. The chain's CDR3 is CASSLGGERNTEAFF. The CDR3 DNA reads as TGCGCCAGCAGTCTAGGGGGGGAGAGGAACACTGAAGCTTTCTTT.

The chain combines TRBV7-9 with TRBJ2-7; unclear D gene. Trimming took off 5 bases at V and 0 bases at J, with 11 bases between the two ends. CDR3 length: 14 amino acids. Per germline, CDR1 SEHNR and CDR2 FQNEAQ (reference sequence). Here the CDR3 reads CASSPSRSSYEQYF. The CDR3 DNA sequence: TGTGCCAGCAGCCCCAGTAGGAGCTCCTACGAGCAGTACTTC.

The chain is built from TRBV28 and TRBJ2-2; 10 nucleotides agree with TRBD1. Germline V gene data show CDR1 as MDHEN and CDR2 as SYDVKM. The CDR3 length is 16 residues. The V and J ends lost 3 bases and 3 bases, in that order; junction bases with no gene match: 4. The CDR3 loop is CASSLTGTGDTGELFF. CDR3 bases: TGTGCCAGCAGTTTGACCGGGACAGGGGACACCGGGGAGCTGTTTTTT.